This T cell receptor (beta chain) was found in a study of CD8+ T cells in alopecia areata. The study, taken as a whole, reports: Scalp sample data also include resident alphabeta T cells from normal skin.

Following RNA extraction, reverse transcription yielded cDNA that acted as the sequencing template. This table comes from immunoSEQ multiplex PCR, and its TCRdb copy is limited to in-frame clones, with some not included. Of about 140,000 clones listed, roughly 60% are singletons. As for this clone: The antigen is not known.

The sequenced sample was CD4+ T cells sorted from blood. This receptor was obtained from a human donor in good health.

In DNA form, the CDR3 reads TGCAGCGTTGAAGACCGGGACAGGGGGAGAGTAAATGAGCAGTTCTTC. This gives the protein CSVEDRDRGRVNEQFF. J is TRBJ2-1 and V is TRBV29-1; 11 nucleotides align to TRBD1. This CDR3 contains 16 residues. Germline CDR1 SQVTM, CDR2 ANQGSEA. Trimming removed 0 bases from V and 7 bases from J; junction bases left unmatched: 8.